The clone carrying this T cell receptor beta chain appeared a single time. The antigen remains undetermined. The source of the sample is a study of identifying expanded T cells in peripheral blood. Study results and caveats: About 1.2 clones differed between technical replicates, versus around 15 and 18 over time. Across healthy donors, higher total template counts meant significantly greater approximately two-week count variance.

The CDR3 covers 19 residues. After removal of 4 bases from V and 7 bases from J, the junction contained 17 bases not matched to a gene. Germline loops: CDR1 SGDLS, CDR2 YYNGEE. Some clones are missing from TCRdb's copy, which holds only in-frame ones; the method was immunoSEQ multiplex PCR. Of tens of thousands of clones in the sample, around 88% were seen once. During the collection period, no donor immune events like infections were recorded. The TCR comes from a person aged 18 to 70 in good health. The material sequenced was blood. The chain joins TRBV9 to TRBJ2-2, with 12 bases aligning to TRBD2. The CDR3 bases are TGTGCCAGCAGCCCAACACCCCCTTTACTAGCGGGGGGTGGCGGGGAGCTGTTTTTT. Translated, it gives CASSPTPPLLAGGGGELFF. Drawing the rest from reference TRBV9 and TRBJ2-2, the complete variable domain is DSGVTQTPKHLITATGQRVTLRCSPRSGDLSVYWYQQSLDQGLQFLIQYYNGEERAKGNILERFSAQQFPDLHSELNLSSLELGDSALYFCASSPTPPLLAGGGGELFFGEGSRLTVL.